These 28 T cell receptor beta chains originate from one sample sequenced in a study of early T cells in non-severe SARS-CoV-2 infection. One entry per CDR3 protein, called by TCRdb with MiXCR from the 5' RACE reads. The sample shows about 81,000 distinct CDR3 sequences, roughly 5.7% of them seen only once. Sample: whole blood. The receptors derive from an adult who was a healthcare worker with PCR-confirmed SARS-CoV-2 infection or an uninfected control (not recorded which).

This clonotype was seen at least ten times. The rearrangement joins TRBV5-1 to TRBJ2-6; 7 bases are shared with TRBD1. The ends lost 7 bases at V and 0 bases at J; junction bases unmatched: 10. CDR1 is SGHRS, CDR2 YFSETQ, per germline. This CDR3 has 17 amino acids. CDR3 bases: TGCGCCAGCGGAAATCAGGGGGTCCTCTCTGGGGCCAACGTCCTGACTTTC. Translating it yields CASGNQGVLSGANVLTF. Full variable domain (missing parts from reference TRBV5-1 and TRBJ2-6): KAGVTQTPRYLIKTRGQQVTLSCSPISGHRSVSWYQQTPGQGLQFLFEYFSETQRNKGNFPGRFSGRQFSNSRSEMNVSTLELGDSALYLCASGNQGVLSGANVLTFGAGSRLTVL.

The CDR3 DNA reads as TGCGCCAGCAGCTCTAGCGTGACCGGGGAGCTGTTTTTT. It translates to CASSSSVTGELFF. The J gene is TRBJ2-2, the V gene TRBV5-1; D possibly corresponds to TRBD2 (6 bases). V was clipped by 3 bases and J by 5 bases, with 8 bases between them. The CDR3 has 13 residues. Germline V gene data show CDR1 as SGHRS and CDR2 as YFSETQ.

This clonotype was recorded at least ten times. V and J are TRBV7-2 and TRBJ2-7; D gene uncertain. The V end lost 1 base, the J end lost 1 base, and 11 bases lay between the germline ends. This CDR3 region has 15 residues. Germline CDR1 SGHTA, CDR2 FQGNSA. The CDR3 region has the DNA TGTGCCAGCAGCTTAGGAGTATCACGTTCCTACGAGCAGTACTTC. This gives the protein CASSLGVSRSYEQYF. Filled out from reference TRBV7-2 and TRBJ2-7, the complete variable domain reads GAGVSQSPSNKVTEKGKDVELRCDPISGHTALYWYRQSLGQGLEFLIYFQGNSAPDKSGLPSDRFSAERTGGSVSTLTIQRTQQEDSAVYLCASSLGVSRSYEQYFGPGTRLTVT.

This clonotype was seen many times. The rearrangement joins TRBV28 to TRBJ2-7; no clear D. V shed 2 bases and J shed 5 bases, with 4 bases lying between them. Germline V CDR1 and CDR2: MDHEN, SYDVKM. The CDR3 has 11 amino acids. This chain's CDR3 is CASSLGHEQYF. The CDR3, as DNA: TGTGCCAGCAGTTTAGGGCACGAGCAGTACTTC.

This chain connects TRBV28 to TRBJ2-3; D is ambiguous. The CDR3 covers 12 residues. The ends were cut back, 5 bases at V and 6 bases at J, with 9 bases in the middle. CDR1 and CDR2 (germline): MDHEN, SYDVKM. This CDR3 reads CASSTSGDTQYF. In nucleotides, the CDR3 is TGTGCCAGCAGTACGTCTGGGGATACGCAGTATTTT.

This clonotype was counted ten times or more. This sequence joins TRBV11-2 and TRBJ2-7, with 9 positions matching TRBD2. Germline V gene data show CDR1 as SGHAT and CDR2 as FQNNGV. The V and J ends lost 0 bases and 5 bases, in that order; junction bases with no gene match: 8. This CDR3 region has 16 residues. The CDR3 region is CASSLDLPSGKNEQYF. The CDR3, as DNA: TGTGCCAGCAGCTTAGATTTGCCTAGCGGGAAAAACGAGCAGTACTTC.

The rearrangement uses TRBV2 and TRBJ2-7; D uncertain. Trimming took off 2 bases at V and 6 bases at J, with 8 bases between the two ends. The CDR3 is made up of 12 amino acids. CDR1 is SNHLY, CDR2 FYNNEI, per germline. The CDR3 DNA reads TGTGCCAGCAGTGAACAAAAGAGCGAGCAGTACTTC. It codes for CASSEQKSEQYF. The entire variable domain, with the rest obtained from reference TRBV2 and TRBJ2-7, is as follows: EPEVTQTPSHQVTQMGQEVILRCVPISNHLYFYWYRQILGQKVEFLVSFYNNEISEKSEIFDDQFSVERPDGSNFTLKIRSTKLEDSAMYFCASSEQKSEQYFGPGTRLTVT.

The table lists this clonotype with a few counts. This sequence joins TRBV12-2 and TRBJ2-2; the table calls TRBD1, which could not be checked here. TRBV12-2 is designated a pseudogene. This CDR3 has 17 amino acids. Here the CDR3 reads CASRLARAMGDTGELFF. CDR3 coding DNA: TGTGCAAGTCGCTTAGCACGGGCCATGGGCGACACCGGGGAGCTGTTTTTT.

This chain uses TRBV5-5 with TRBJ2-2; 8 bases align to TRBD1. CDR3 length equals 16 residues. Trimming removed 4 bases from V and 3 bases from J; junction bases left unmatched: 8. Germline V gene lookup returns CDR1 SGHKS and CDR2 YYEKEE (reference sequence). CDR3 sequence (DNA): TGTGCCAGCAGCCGGACAGGGAGGTTAGACACCGGGGAGCTGTTTTTT. Amino acids: CASSRTGRLDTGELFF.

This clonotype was seen ten or more times. The chain has TRBV5-1 and TRBJ2-7, with TRBD1 identical over 9 bases. The V segment lost 4 bases and the J segment 6 bases; nucleotides outside the gene matches: 8. The CDR3 extends over 14 amino acids. The germline V gene encodes CDR1 SGHRS and CDR2 YFSETQ. The CDR3 loop reads CASSPGTGSIEQYF. For the CDR3, the DNA is TGCGCCAGCAGCCCCGGGACAGGGAGTATCGAGCAGTACTTC.

The V call is TRBV30, the J call TRBJ2-5, with D perhaps TRBD1 (5 bases). V was cut by 5 bases and J by 2 bases, with 9 bases left in between. The CDR3 runs to 12 residues. Looked up from germline, CDR1 is GTSNPN and CDR2 is SVGIG (reference sequence). The DNA of the CDR3 is TGTGCCTGGGGACAAAGACAAGAGACCCAGTACTTC. Its translation: CAWGQRQETQYF.

Many counts were recorded for this clonotype. This sequence joins TRBV11-2 and TRBJ2-7; 12 bases match TRBD2. Germline V gene sequence: CDR1 SGHAT, CDR2 FQNNGV. J gave up 3 bases and V 5 bases, and 5 bases lay outside the gene matches. The CDR3 length is 15 residues. CDR3 nucleotide sequence: TGTGCCAGCAGCAAAATGACTAGCGGGAGCTACGAGCAGTACTTC. This encodes CASSKMTSGSYEQYF.

This clonotype was found a few times. The V call is TRBV6-6, the J call TRBJ2-7, with a weak D call TRBD1 (6 bases). The CDR3 covers 13 residues. Germline CDR1 is MNHNY and CDR2 is SVGAGI (reference sequence). The V and J ends lost 3 bases and 3 bases respectively, with 9 bases between them. CDR3 nucleotides: TGTGCCAGCAGTTATCCAGGGGACTACGAGCAGTACTTC. Translated: CASSYPGDYEQYF.

The table lists this clonotype with a few counts. The chain recombines TRBV5-6 with TRBJ2-5; 12 bases match TRBD1. With V trimmed by 1 base and J by 4 bases, 5 bases remained unmatched. This CDR3 is 16 amino acids long. Germline lookup yields CDR1 SGHDT and CDR2 YYEEEE. DNA for the CDR3: TGTGCCAGCAGCTTGCCCGGGACAGGGGGCCTAGAGACCCAGTACTTC. Translation gives CASSLPGTGGLETQYF.

This clonotype was found many times. The V gene is TRBV6-5, the J gene TRBJ1-3; D perhaps matches TRBD1 (5 bases). V lost 2 bases and J 2 bases, leaving 16 bases between the germline ends. CDR3 size: 17 residues. Germline V lookup: CDR1 MNHEY, CDR2 SVGAGI. CDR3 amino acids: CASSYQGRLETGNTIYF. In DNA, the CDR3 is TGTGCCAGCAGTTACCAGGGACGGCTTGAAACTGGAAACACCATATATTTT.

This clonotype was recorded many times. This chain joins TRBV6-4 and TRBJ2-1; a possible D gene is TRBD2 (6 bases). CDR3 length: 13 amino acids. In germline, CDR1 is MRHNA, CDR2 SNTAGT. Trimming took 4 bases from V and 9 from J, leaving 13 bases between them. CDR3: CASSGTWGGEQFF. In DNA, the CDR3 is TGTGCCAGCAGTGGCACATGGGGAGGTGAGCAGTTCTTC.

The V call is TRBV2, the J call TRBJ1-6, with a weak D call TRBD1 (6 bases). The CDR3 loop spans 15 amino acids. Germline CDR1 is SNHLY and CDR2 is FYNNEI. V lost 9 bases and J lost 4, with 16 bases in between. The DNA of the CDR3 is TGTGCCAGTAGAACCGGGACATTATATAATTCACCCCTCCACTTT. Its translation: CASRTGTLYNSPLHF. The variable domain in full, completed from reference TRBV2 and TRBJ1-6, reads EPEVTQTPSHQVTQMGQEVILRCVPISNHLYFYWYRQILGQKVEFLVSFYNNEISEKSEIFDDQFSVERPDGSNFTLKIRSTKLEDSAMYFCASRTGTLYNSPLHFGNGTRLTVT.

This clonotype appeared many times. The rearrangement joins TRBV5-1 to TRBJ2-3, with D perhaps TRBD1 (5 bases). Trimming cost V 2 bases and J 0 bases, with 7 bases left between them. CDR1 and CDR2 from the germline V gene are SGHRS and YFSETQ. This CDR3 is built from 14 residues. The DNA for the CDR3 is TGCGCCAGCAGCTTCGCAGGGAGCACAGATACGCAGTATTTT. It specifies CASSFAGSTDTQYF.

This clonotype was observed a few times. The rearrangement uses TRBV5-6 and TRBJ2-2; 8 bases agree with TRBD1. There are 16 residues in the CDR3. The V segment lost 0 bases and the J segment 5 bases; nucleotides outside the gene matches: 6. Germline V gene data show CDR1 as SGHDT and CDR2 as YYEEEE. CDR3 bases: TGTGCCAGCAGCTTGGACAGGGGGTCACGAACCGGGGAGCTGTTTTTT. Residues: CASSLDRGSRTGELFF.

In this sample, this clonotype turned up many times. The chain joins TRBV4-3 to TRBJ1-4; unclear D gene. V was trimmed by 0 bases and J by 0 bases, leaving 5 bases between them. Germline V gives CDR1 LGHNA, CDR2 YSLEER. The CDR3 runs 15 residues. The CDR3 loop reads CASSQELATNEKLFF. The CDR3 DNA sequence: TGCGCCAGCAGCCAAGAACTAGCAACTAATGAAAAACTGTTTTTT.

This clonotype occurred a few times. The CDR3 bases are TGCAGTGCTAGAGTGGAGCGTGGGGAGTCTAACTATGGCTACACCTTC. Translated: CSARVERGESNYGYTF. The chain employs TRBV20-1 and TRBJ1-2, with no clear D. V was pared by 1 base and J by 0 bases, with 15 bases between. The CDR3 totals 16 residues. CDR1 and CDR2 (germline): DFQATT, SNEGSKA (reference sequence).

The table lists this clonotype with many counts. The chain uses TRBV18 and TRBJ1-1; TRBD1 is a possible D gene (5 bases). V shed 3 bases and J shed 0 bases, with 8 bases lying between them. The germline CDR1 and CDR2 sequences are KGHSH and LQKENI. CDR3 length: 14 amino acids. CDR3 in amino acids: CASSPDSLNTEAFF. The CDR3 nucleotides read TGTGCCAGCTCACCCGACAGCCTGAACACTGAAGCTTTCTTT.

The chain couples TRBV29-1 to TRBJ2-1, with 11 bases aligning to TRBD1. Germline V CDR1 and CDR2: SQVTM, ANQGSEA. The CDR3 has 14 amino acids. J gave up 2 bases and V 7 bases, and 4 bases lay outside the gene matches. The CDR3 reads CSGMGQGAYNEQFF. The CDR3 DNA reads TGCAGCGGAATGGGACAGGGGGCCTACAATGAGCAGTTCTTC.

This clonotype was detected many times. In nucleotides, the CDR3 is TGTGCCAGCAGCACGACCCTGACAGGTCCGAACACTGAAGCTTTCTTT. Its translation: CASSTTLTGPNTEAFF. This chain connects TRBV7-9 to TRBJ1-1; possibly TRBD1 for D (6 bases). Trimming took off 5 bases at V and 1 base at J, with 17 bases between the two ends. The CDR3 is 16 amino acids. CDR1 is SEHNR and CDR2 is FQNEAQ in the germline V gene (reference sequence).

In this sample, this clonotype turned up a few times. The V and J genes are TRBV7-9 and TRBJ2-1; D is ambiguous. This CDR3 contains 15 residues. The V gene lost 5 bases and the J gene lost 11 bases, with 22 bases spanning the gap. CDR1 and CDR2 (germline): SEHNR, FQNEAQ (reference sequence). The CDR3 DNA sequence: TGTGCCAGCAGCGCCTCTAGTAACGGGCCAAATCAGCAGTTCTTC. It encodes CASSASSNGPNQQFF.

Many counts were recorded for this clonotype. V and J are TRBV7-6 and TRBJ2-1, with 8 nucleotides matching TRBD1. The CDR3 has 14 amino acids. Germline V CDR1 and CDR2: SGHVS, FNYEAQ. J lost 9 bases, V lost 5 bases, and 9 bases had no gene match. CDR3 sequence reads: CASSNKGQEGEQFF. As DNA, the CDR3 is TGTGCCAGCAGCAACAAGGGACAGGAGGGTGAGCAGTTCTTC.

Remarks on this clonotype: This sequence may be a read error, since a much larger clone differs from it by one base. The chain links TRBV12-3 or TRBV12-4 to TRBJ1-1; D is unclear. This CDR3 is built from 15 residues. The DNA for the CDR3 is TGTACCAGCAGTCGTACGACTGGGATGAACACTGAAGCTTTCTTT. Amino acids: CTSSRTTGMNTEAFF.

The chain couples TRBV12-3 or TRBV12-4 to TRBJ1-4; D is unresolved. The CDR3 has 11 residues. Trimming shortened V by 5 bases and J by 7 bases, and 5 bases separated the two germline ends. DNA for the CDR3: TGTGCCAGCAGTCTCGGTGAAAAACTGTTTTTT. This sequence encodes CASSLGEKLFF.